The 7 T cell receptor beta chains listed next were all sequenced from one sample in a study of CD8+ T cells in alopecia areata. RNA, once extracted, was reverse transcribed into cDNA for use as the sequencing template. The repertoire was sequenced with immunoSEQ multiplex PCR; TCRdb's copy has only in-frame clones and lacks some. The sample shows 170,000 or so clones, roughly 60% of them seen only once. The sample consisted of CD4+ T cells sorted from blood, taken at week 0. Receptors were obtained from a human donor with alopecia areata.

This clone was recorded once. The chain couples TRBV4-3 to TRBJ1-1; D unclear. Germline-derived CDR1 and CDR2 are LGHNA and YSLEER. Between the trimmed V and J ends, which lost 0 bases and 2 bases, there was a span of 7 bases. This CDR3 comprises 14 residues. This CDR3 reads CASSQENRNTEAFF. As DNA, the CDR3 is TGCGCCAGCAGCCAAGAGAATAGAAACACTGAAGCTTTCTTT.

This clone was seen a few times. The chain recombines TRBV30 with TRBJ1-1; D uncertain. The CDR3 sequence is 11 residues long. CDR1 is GTSNPN and CDR2 is SVGIG in the germline V gene (reference sequence). V was cut by 7 bases and J by 6 bases, with 12 bases left in between. In nucleotides, the CDR3 is TGTGCCTCGGGTGGGTTCGCTGAAGCTTTCTTT. Amino acids: CASGGFAEAFF. Variable domain in full (rest from reference TRBV30 and TRBJ1-1): SQTIHQWPATLVQPVGSPLSLECTVEGTSNPNLYWYRQAAGRGLQLLFYSVGIGQISSEVPQNLSASRPQDRQFILSSKKLLLSDSGFYLCASGGFAEAFFGQGTRLTVV.

This clone was seen a few times. CDR3 sequence: CASYGGYGNQPQHF. CDR3 coding DNA: TGTGCCAGCTATGGGGGCTACGGCAATCAGCCCCAGCATTTT. The V and J genes are TRBV6-1 and TRBJ1-5, with D possibly TRBD1 on 6 matching bases. This CDR3 has 14 residues. With 8 bases removed from V and 2 bases from J, the gap between germline ends came to 13 bases. CDR1 and CDR2 from the germline V gene are MNHNS and SASEGT.

To note about this clone: Mismatch with germline at one junction end may stem from a read error. The chain links TRBV7-2 to TRBJ1-2; D not certain. CDR1 and CDR2 (germline): SGHTA, FQGNSA. The length of the CDR3 is 13 residues. The CDR3 coding sequence is TGTGCCAGCAGCCTAGCTCGGGGCTATGGCTACACCTTC. Encoded protein: CASSLARGYGYTF.

The V call is TRBV4-3, the J call TRBJ2-6; D is unresolved. CDR1 and CDR2 from the germline V gene are LGHNA and YSLEER. V shed 3 bases and J shed 0 bases, with 6 bases lying between them. The CDR3 has 15 residues. For the CDR3, the DNA is TGCGCCAGCAGCCAGGCAAGCTCTGGGGCCAACGTCCTGACTTTC. As protein: CASSQASSGANVLTF.

The chain combines TRBV11-3 with TRBJ1-6; the D gene is possibly TRBD1 (5 bases). The ends were cut back, 0 bases at V and 7 bases at J, with 13 bases in the middle. In germline, CDR1 is SGHNT, CDR2 YENEEA. This CDR3 region has 16 residues. Here the CDR3 DNA reads TGTGCCAGCAGCTTAGAGGAGGCGGGACTCAATTCACCCCTCCACTTT. Translation gives CASSLEEAGLNSPLHF.

This chain joins TRBV29-1 and TRBJ1-1; D not certain. V shed 7 bases and J shed 5 bases, with 14 bases lying between them. CDR1 and CDR2 from the germline V gene are SQVTM and ANQGSEA. This CDR3 spans 12 amino acids. CDR3 loop: CSAVPVGTEAFF. CDR3 in DNA: TGCAGCGCGGTTCCCGTAGGGACTGAAGCTTTCTTT.